This T cell receptor beta chain was recovered during a study of blood T cell repertoires in COVID-19. The CDR3 runs to 20 residues. Germline V lookup: CDR1 LGHNA, CDR2 YSLEER. With V trimmed by 0 bases and J by 2 bases, 14 bases remained unmatched. Only in-frame clones appear in the TCRdb table, and some are missing; sequencing was by immunoSEQ multiplex PCR. The repertoire has around 150,000 clones, 80% to 90% of them found once; the top ten carry approximately 2.8%. The sequence came from a woman aged 55-70 years with active COVID-19. The sequenced sample consisted of peripheral blood. The V call is TRBV4-3, the J call TRBJ2-3; 10 bases map to TRBD1. In nucleotides, the CDR3 is TGCGCCAGCAGCCAAGATCTTCCGGGGACAGGGGATTATCCCACAGATACGCAGTATTTT. Translated, it gives CASSQDLPGTGDYPTDTQYF.